The subject of this entry is one T cell receptor (beta chain). These data come from a study of blood T cell repertoires in COVID-19. This CDR3 is built from 15 residues. With V trimmed by 7 bases and J by 5 bases, 9 bases remained unmatched. Germline values: CDR1 SNHLY, CDR2 FYNNEI. Clones were sequenced by immunoSEQ multiplex PCR, and TCRdb holds only the in-frame ones, with some missing. The table lists under 250,000 clones, about nine tenths of them singletons. The sequence derives from a man in his forties or fifties with acute or convalescent COVID-19. The chain couples TRBV2 to TRBJ2-3; 10 bases align to TRBD2. The sample consisted of peripheral blood. CDR3 region: CASTAGLAGVDTQYF. The CDR3 DNA reads as TGTGCCAGCACCGCGGGCCTAGCGGGGGTAGATACGCAGTATTTT. The variable domain in full, completed from reference TRBV2 and TRBJ2-3, reads EPEVTQTPSHQVTQMGQEVILRCVPISNHLYFYWYRQILGQKVEFLVSFYNNEISEKSEIFDDQFSVERPDGSNFTLKIRSTKLEDSAMYFCASTAGLAGVDTQYFGPGTRLTVL.